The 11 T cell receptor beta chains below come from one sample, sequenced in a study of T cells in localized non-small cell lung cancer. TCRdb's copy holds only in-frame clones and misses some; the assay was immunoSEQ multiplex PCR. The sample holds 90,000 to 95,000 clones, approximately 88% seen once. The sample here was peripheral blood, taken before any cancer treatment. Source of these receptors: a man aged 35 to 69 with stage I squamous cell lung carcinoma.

CDR3 loop: CASRPHQRIALESNQPQHF. The CDR3 coding sequence is TGTGCCAGCAGACCTCATCAGAGGATAGCCCTTGAGAGCAATCAGCCCCAGCATTTT. The chain has TRBV7-9 and TRBJ1-5, with D unclear. V shed 6 bases and J shed 1 base, with 25 bases lying between them. Germline V gives CDR1 SEHNR, CDR2 FQNEAQ (reference sequence). The CDR3 is 19 residues long.

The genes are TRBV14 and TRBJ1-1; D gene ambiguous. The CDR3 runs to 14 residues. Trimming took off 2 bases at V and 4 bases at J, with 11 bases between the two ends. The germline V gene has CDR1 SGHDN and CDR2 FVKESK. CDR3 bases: TGTGCCAGCAGCCAATCGATGACTGGCACTGAAGCTTTCTTT. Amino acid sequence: CASSQSMTGTEAFF.

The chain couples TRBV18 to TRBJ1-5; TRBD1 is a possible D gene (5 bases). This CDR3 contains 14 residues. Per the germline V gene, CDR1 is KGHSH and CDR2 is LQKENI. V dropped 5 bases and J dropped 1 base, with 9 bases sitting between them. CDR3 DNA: TGTGCCAGCTCAGGGGGAGGGAGCAATCAGCCCCAGCATTTT. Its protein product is CASSGGGSNQPQHF. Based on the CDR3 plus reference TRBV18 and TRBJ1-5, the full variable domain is NAGVMQNPRHLVRRRGQEARLRCSPMKGHSHVYWYRQLPEEGLKFMVYLQKENIIDESGMPKERFSAEFPKEGPSILRIQQVVRGDSAAYFCASSGGGSNQPQHFGDGTRLSIL.

The CDR3 loop is CASSLARGAGEAFF. CDR3 sequence (DNA): TGCGCCAGCAGCTTGGCCAGGGGGGCAGGTGAAGCTTTCTTT. The chain combines TRBV5-1 with TRBJ1-1; TRBD1 agrees at 7 bases. This CDR3 comprises 14 residues. CDR1 and CDR2 from the germline V gene are SGHRS and YFSETQ. V lost 0 bases to trimming and J lost 7 bases; unmatched junction nucleotides: 6.

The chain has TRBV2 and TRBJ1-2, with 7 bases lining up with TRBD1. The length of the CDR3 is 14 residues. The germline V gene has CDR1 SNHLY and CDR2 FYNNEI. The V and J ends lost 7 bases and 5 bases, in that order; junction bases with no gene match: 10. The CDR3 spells CASTLQGTGYGYTF. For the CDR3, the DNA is TGTGCCAGCACTTTACAGGGGACTGGGTATGGCTACACCTTC.

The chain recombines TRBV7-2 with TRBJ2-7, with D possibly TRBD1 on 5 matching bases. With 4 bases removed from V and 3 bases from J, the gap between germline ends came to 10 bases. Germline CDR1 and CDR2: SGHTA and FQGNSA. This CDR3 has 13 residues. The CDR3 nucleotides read TGTGCCAGCAGCTCTACCGACAGCTACGAGCAGTACTTC. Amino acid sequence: CASSSTDSYEQYF.

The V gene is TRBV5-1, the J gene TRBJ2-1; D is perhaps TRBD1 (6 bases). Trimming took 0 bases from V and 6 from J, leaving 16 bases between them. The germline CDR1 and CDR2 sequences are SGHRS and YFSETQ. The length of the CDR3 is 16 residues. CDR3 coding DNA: TGCGCCAGCAGCTTGGAACCACAGGGTTCGGGCAATGAGCAGTTCTTC. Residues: CASSLEPQGSGNEQFF.

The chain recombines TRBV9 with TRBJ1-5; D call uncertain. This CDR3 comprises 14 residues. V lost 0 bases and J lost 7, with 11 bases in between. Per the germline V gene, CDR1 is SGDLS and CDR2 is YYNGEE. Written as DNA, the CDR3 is TGTGCCAGCAGCGTAGACGGGCGAGGGCAGCCCCAGCATTTT. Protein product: CASSVDGRGQPQHF.

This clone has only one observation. Here the CDR3 reads CASSLERVGRETQYF. Here the CDR3 DNA reads TGCGCCAGCAGCTTGGAGCGGGTGGGGCGGGAGACCCAGTACTTC. J is TRBJ2-5 and V is TRBV5-1, with D perhaps matching TRBD2 (6 bases). The length of the CDR3 is 15 residues. Germline CDR1 is SGHRS and CDR2 is YFSETQ. Trimming stripped 0 bases from V and 5 bases from J, with 14 bases between.

In DNA, the CDR3 is TGTGCCAGCAGCCAAGTGGTCCGGGGTACGCAGTATTTT. Translated, it gives CASSQVVRGTQYF. The V gene is TRBV14, the J gene TRBJ2-3; TRBD2 might be the D (5 bases). This CDR3 spans 13 amino acids. V lost 1 base and J lost 8, with 10 bases in between. The V gene's germline CDR1 is SGHDN and CDR2 FVKESK.

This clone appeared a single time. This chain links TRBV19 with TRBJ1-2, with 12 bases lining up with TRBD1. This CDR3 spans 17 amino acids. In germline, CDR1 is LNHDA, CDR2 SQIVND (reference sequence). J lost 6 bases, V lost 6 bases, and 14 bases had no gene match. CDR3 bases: TGTGCCAGTAGGAGGGGGACAGGGGGCCCCATTTTTGATGGCTACACCTTC. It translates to CASRRGTGGPIFDGYTF.